Below, 21 T cell receptor beta chains from the same sample are listed, as sequenced in a study of sequential checkpoint blockade in melanoma. The table came from immunoSEQ multiplex PCR; TCRdb's copy has only in-frame clones and leaves some out. In the table there are about 8,900 clones, 20% to 25% of which are singletons. Treatment: randomized to nivolumab then ipilimumab (arm A) or the reverse (arm B). The sample in question was tumor tissue (inferred from file names), obtained from a patient given nivolumab and ipilimumab in sequence. All receptors come from a human donor with melanoma.

This clone was seen a few times. The genes are TRBV28 and TRBJ2-2; D might be TRBD1 (5 bases). The germline V gene has CDR1 MDHEN and CDR2 SYDVKM. The germline V and J ends were trimmed by 3 bases and 2 bases, with 10 bases remaining between them. The CDR3 is 15 residues long. The CDR3 coding sequence is TGTGCCAGCAGTTTTTGGGGCCCAAACACCGGGGAGCTGTTTTTT. Translation gives CASSFWGPNTGELFF.

The rearrangement links TRBV9 to TRBJ1-1, with D hard to call. The germline V and J ends were trimmed by 3 bases and 2 bases, with 20 bases remaining between them. The CDR3 extends over 17 amino acids. Germline V gene sequence: CDR1 SGDLS, CDR2 YYNGEE. The CDR3 DNA reads TGTGCCAGCAGCGGACGGGGAGGGTCAAAAATAAACACTGAAGCTTTCTTT. It codes for CASSGRGGSKINTEAFF.

This clone occurred many times. The rearrangement uses TRBV6-8 and TRBJ1-1; the D is unclear. The CDR3 has 14 residues. V lost 4 bases, J lost 0 bases, and 9 bases lay in between. CDR1 MNHGY and CDR2 SAAAGT come from the germline V gene. The CDR3: CASSSSWMNTEAFF. CDR3 bases: TGTGCCAGCAGTTCATCTTGGATGAACACTGAAGCTTTCTTT.

The chain links TRBV18 to TRBJ2-7; the D call may be TRBD1 or TRBD2 (5 bases each). The CDR3 consists of 14 residues. Germline V gene sequence: CDR1 KGHSH, CDR2 LQKENI. The germline V and J ends were trimmed by 4 bases and 6 bases, with 16 bases remaining between them. The CDR3 here is CASSLARGRGEQYV. The CDR3 region has the DNA TGTGCCAGCTCACTCGCAAGGGGACGCGGCGAGCAGTACGTC.

The chain combines TRBV15 with TRBJ2-2; D not resolved. Trimming left V 0 bases short and J 3 bases short, with 11 bases between. Germline-derived CDR1 and CDR2 are LNHNV and YYDKDF (reference sequence). The CDR3 runs 16 residues. For the CDR3, the DNA is TGTGCCACCAGCAGAGAAAAGGGCCGGGACACCGGGGAGCTGTTTTTT. Its protein product is CATSREKGRDTGELFF. Full variable domain (rest looked up from reference TRBV15 and TRBJ2-2): DAMVIQNPRYQVTQFGKPVTLSCSQTLNHNVMYWYQQKSSQAPKLLFHYYDKDFNNEADTPDNFQSRRPNTSFCFLDIRSPGLGDTAMYLCATSREKGRDTGELFFGEGSRLTVL.

This clone occurred many times. The gene calls are TRBV4-1 and TRBJ1-4; 8 nucleotides align to TRBD1. The J segment lost 4 bases and the V segment lost 5 bases, leaving 6 bases of the junction unmatched. Germline CDR1 reads MGHRA; CDR2 reads YSYEKL. This CDR3 region has 15 residues. DNA of the CDR3: TGCGCCAGCAGCAAAGGACAGGGAGTTAATGAAAAACTGTTTTTT. Translating gives CASSKGQGVNEKLFF.

This clone turned up a few times. This chain uses TRBV19 with TRBJ2-2, with 12 bases aligning to TRBD2. Germline lookup yields CDR1 LNHDA and CDR2 SQIVND (reference sequence). The CDR3 loop spans 16 amino acids. V lost 4 bases to trimming and J lost 3 bases; unmatched junction nucleotides: 3. The CDR3 nucleotides are TGTGCCAGTAGTAACAGACTAGCGGGGGACACCGGGGAGCTGTTTTTT. It codes for CASSNRLAGDTGELFF.

A few counts support this clone. The rearrangement links TRBV6-8 to TRBJ2-7; tentatively, D is TRBD2 (5 bases). V shed 10 bases and J shed 3 bases, with 28 bases lying between them. This CDR3 has 17 amino acids. Germline lookup yields CDR1 MNHGY and CDR2 SAAAGT. CDR3 nucleotide sequence: TGTGCCATCAGAGCCCGTACGAAGGGAATGAGGGACTACGAGCAGTACTTC. It yields the protein CAIRARTKGMRDYEQYF.

J is TRBJ2-7 and V is TRBV6-8, with 7 bases aligning to TRBD1. There are 13 residues in the CDR3. Germline V gives CDR1 MNHGY, CDR2 SAAAGT. V shed 4 bases, J shed 1 base, and the junction held 1 base outside the gene matches. The CDR3 here is CASSWGQSYEQYF. DNA of the CDR3: TGTGCCAGCAGTTGGGGACAGTCCTACGAGCAGTACTTC.

The chain carries TRBV9 and TRBJ2-7, with D uncertain. Between the trimmed V and J ends, which lost 0 bases and 6 bases, there was a span of 16 bases. This CDR3 region has 15 residues. From germline, CDR1 is SGDLS and CDR2 YYNGEE. The CDR3 nucleotides read TGTGCCAGCAGCGTAGCGGTCGGCACAGCCTTCGAGCAGTACTTC. This encodes CASSVAVGTAFEQYF.

This clone was seen a few times. The genes are TRBV4-1 and TRBJ1-4; no definite D call. This CDR3 has 15 amino acids. V dropped 0 bases and J dropped 5 bases, with 10 bases sitting between them. Germline CDR1 reads MGHRA; CDR2 reads YSYEKL. This CDR3 reads CASSQDPDPNEKLFF. The CDR3, as DNA: TGCGCCAGCAGCCAAGATCCGGACCCCAATGAAAAACTGTTTTTT.

The chain uses TRBV18 and TRBJ2-7; D unresolved. This CDR3 has 12 residues. The V end was cut by 2 bases, the J end by 3 bases, with 5 bases between. Germline V lookup: CDR1 KGHSH, CDR2 LQKENI. The CDR3 sequence: CASSPGVYEQYF. The DNA for the CDR3 is TGTGCCAGCTCACCAGGGGTCTACGAGCAGTACTTC.

The chain links TRBV1 to TRBJ2-3. TRBV1 is termed a pseudogene. This CDR3 has 15 residues. CDR3 DNA sequence: TGCGCCAGCAGCCAAGCTCCGGACCCCACAGATACGCAGTATTTT. As protein: CASSQAPDPTDTQYF.

This chain links TRBV7-7 with TRBJ2-1, with 10 bases aligning to TRBD2. The germline gives CDR1 SSHAT, CDR2 FNYEAQ (reference sequence). Trimming took 4 bases from V and 6 from J; bases not matched to a gene: 6. This CDR3 has 15 residues. As DNA, the CDR3 is TGTGCCAGCAGCTGGAGCAGCGGGGGGGCCAATGAGCAGTTCTTC. Its translation is CASSWSSGGANEQFF.

The chain joins TRBV6-8 to TRBJ2-7; no firm D call. V dropped 4 bases and J dropped 4 bases, with 11 bases sitting between them. CDR1 and CDR2 (germline): MNHGY, SAAAGT. The CDR3 is made up of 13 amino acids. CDR3 DNA: TGTGCCAGCAGTTGGGCTGAACTTTACGAGCAGTACTTC. This codes for CASSWAELYEQYF.

Regarding this clone: Other DNA sequences in the same sample also yield this CDR3. This chain connects TRBV19 to TRBJ2-1; D gene unclear. The germline V and J ends were trimmed by 1 base and 3 bases, with 4 bases remaining between them. The CDR3 has 13 residues. Per germline, CDR1 LNHDA and CDR2 SQIVND (reference sequence). The chain's CDR3 is CASSIGGYNEQFF. CDR3 in DNA: TGTGCCAGTAGTATAGGGGGCTACAATGAGCAGTTCTTC.

The chain is built from TRBV11-3 and TRBJ2-3; 7 bases line up with TRBD1. V shed 0 bases and J 5 bases; nucleotides not matched to a gene: 14. CDR3 length equals 18 residues. The germline gives CDR1 SGHNT, CDR2 YENEEA. The CDR3 protein is CASSLDPRDSQWGDTQYF. DNA of the CDR3: TGTGCCAGCAGCTTAGACCCCCGGGACAGCCAATGGGGAGATACGCAGTATTTT. Combining the CDR3 with reference TRBV11-3 and TRBJ2-3 gives the whole variable domain EAGVVQSPRYKIIEKKQPVAFWCNPISGHNTLYWYLQNLGQGPELLIRYENEEAVDDSQLPKDRFSAERLKGVDSTLKIQPAELGDSAVYLCASSLDPRDSQWGDTQYFGPGTRLTVL.

There are a few counts of this clone. The chain employs TRBV11-3 and TRBJ1-6; 8 nucleotides align to TRBD1. V lost 3 bases and J lost 2; bases outside the gene matches: 6. The CDR3 is made up of 17 amino acids. CDR1 is SGHNT and CDR2 is YENEEA in the germline V gene. DNA of the CDR3: TGTGCCAGCAGCTTGGGGCAGGGGGCTGCCTATAATTCACCCCTCCACTTT. Translated: CASSLGQGAAYNSPLHF. The full variable domain, completed using reference TRBV11-3 and TRBJ1-6, is EAGVVQSPRYKIIEKKQPVAFWCNPISGHNTLYWYLQNLGQGPELLIRYENEEAVDDSQLPKDRFSAERLKGVDSTLKIQPAELGDSAVYLCASSLGQGAAYNSPLHFGNGTRLTVT.

The CDR3 DNA is TGTGCCAGCAGTTTATCACAGGACGCAGGCTACACCTTC. It translates to CASSLSQDAGYTF. The chain links TRBV28 to TRBJ1-2, with D maybe TRBD1 (5 bases). The CDR3 has 13 amino acids. The V gene lost 1 base and the J gene lost 8 bases, with 11 bases spanning the gap. CDR1 and CDR2 (germline): MDHEN, SYDVKM.

This clone was detected a few times. J is TRBJ2-5 and V is TRBV11-3; D gene ambiguous. CDR3 length equals 14 residues. The germline CDR1 and CDR2 sequences are SGHNT and YENEEA. The V end was cut by 3 bases, the J end by 1 base, with 9 bases between. CDR3 sequence reads: CASSLELSQETQYF. CDR3 coding DNA: TGTGCCAGCAGCTTGGAACTATCCCAAGAGACCCAGTACTTC.

The chain joins TRBV11-3 to TRBJ2-3; TRBD1 matches 8 bases. The CDR3 extends over 14 amino acids. Germline V gives CDR1 SGHNT, CDR2 YENEEA. V lost 3 bases to trimming and J lost 2 bases; unmatched junction nucleotides: 1. This CDR3 reads CASSLGQATDTQYF. In nucleotides, the CDR3 is TGTGCCAGCAGCTTGGGACAGGCCACAGATACGCAGTATTTT.